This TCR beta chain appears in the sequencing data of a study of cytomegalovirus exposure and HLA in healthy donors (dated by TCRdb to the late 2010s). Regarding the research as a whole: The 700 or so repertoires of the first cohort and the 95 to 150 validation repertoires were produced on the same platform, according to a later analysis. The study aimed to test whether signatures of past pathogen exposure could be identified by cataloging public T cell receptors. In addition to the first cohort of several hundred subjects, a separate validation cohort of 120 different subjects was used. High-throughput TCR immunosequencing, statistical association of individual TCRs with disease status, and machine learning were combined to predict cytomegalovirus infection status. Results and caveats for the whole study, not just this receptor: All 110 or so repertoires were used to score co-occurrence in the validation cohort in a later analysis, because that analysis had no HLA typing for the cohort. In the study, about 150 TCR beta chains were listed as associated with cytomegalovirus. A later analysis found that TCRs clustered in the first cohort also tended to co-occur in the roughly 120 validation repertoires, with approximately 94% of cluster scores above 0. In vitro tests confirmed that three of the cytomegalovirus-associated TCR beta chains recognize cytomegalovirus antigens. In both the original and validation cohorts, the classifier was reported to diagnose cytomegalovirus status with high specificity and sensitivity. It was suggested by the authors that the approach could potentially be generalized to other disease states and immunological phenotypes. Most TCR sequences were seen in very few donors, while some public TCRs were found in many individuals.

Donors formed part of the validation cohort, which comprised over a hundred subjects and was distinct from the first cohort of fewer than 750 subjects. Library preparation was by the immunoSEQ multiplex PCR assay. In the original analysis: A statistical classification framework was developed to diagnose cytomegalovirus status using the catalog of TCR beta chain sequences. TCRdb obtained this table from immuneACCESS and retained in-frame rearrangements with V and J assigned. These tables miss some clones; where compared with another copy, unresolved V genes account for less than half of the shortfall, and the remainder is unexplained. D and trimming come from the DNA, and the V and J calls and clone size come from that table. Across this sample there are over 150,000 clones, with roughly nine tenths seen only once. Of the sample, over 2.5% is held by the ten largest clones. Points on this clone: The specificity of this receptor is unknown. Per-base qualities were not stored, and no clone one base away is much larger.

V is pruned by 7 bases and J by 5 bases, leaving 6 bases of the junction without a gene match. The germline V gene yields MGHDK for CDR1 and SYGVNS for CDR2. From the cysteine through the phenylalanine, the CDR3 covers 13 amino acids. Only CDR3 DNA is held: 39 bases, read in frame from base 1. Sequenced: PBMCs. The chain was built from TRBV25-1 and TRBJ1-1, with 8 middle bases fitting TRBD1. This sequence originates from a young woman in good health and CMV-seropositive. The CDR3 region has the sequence CASTQGARTEAFF. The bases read TGTGCCAGCACTCAGGGGGCGCGAACTGAAGCTTTCTTT.